Shown below are 28 T cell receptor beta chains from a single sample sequenced in a study of vaccination effects on CD4 cells after COVID-19. TCRdb's table, derived via immunoSEQ multiplex PCR, lists solely in-frame clones and lacks some. The data contain tens of thousands of clones, about 80% of them seen just once; the ten biggest clones take up around 3.3%. No antigen is known for these receptors. Cells that had been cultured for roughly 9 days were the source of isolated CD4+ T cells. It was between March and December 2020 that the person had a SARS-CoV-2 infection confirmed by PCR. Either the BNT162b2 or mRNA-1273 vaccine was given to participants in two doses. The source was CD4+ T cells from PBMCs cultured without peptide, collected after COVID-19 vaccination. The receptors were sampled from a human donor who had a prior SARS-CoV-2 infection.

The chain links TRBV6-5 to TRBJ1-2; no definite D call. The germline V gene has CDR1 MNHEY and CDR2 SVGAGI. The CDR3 is 13 amino acids. Trimming pared 5 bases from V and 8 bases from J, leaving 15 bases between. The CDR3 nucleotides read TGTGCCAGCAGTAGAACCACGTTGGGGGGCTACACCTTC. This encodes CASSRTTLGGYTF.

The chain uses TRBV19 and TRBJ2-1; 12 nucleotides align to TRBD2. This CDR3 has 18 residues. Germline CDR1 LNHDA, CDR2 SQIVND (reference sequence). V shed 8 bases, J shed 8 bases, and the junction held 19 bases outside the gene matches. Here the CDR3 reads CASSPLGLAGRSVDEQFF. For the CDR3, the DNA is TGTGCCAGTTCCCCCCTTGGACTAGCGGGGAGGAGTGTCGATGAGCAGTTCTTC.

The chain recombines TRBV9 with TRBJ2-2, with D perhaps being TRBD1 or TRBD2 (5 bases each). V lost 4 bases, J lost 0 bases, and 7 bases lay in between. Germline CDR1 SGDLS, CDR2 YYNGEE. This CDR3 spans 14 amino acids. The CDR3 here is CASSPGPNTGELFF. As DNA, the CDR3 is TGTGCCAGCAGCCCGGGGCCGAACACCGGGGAGCTGTTTTTT.

The rearrangement joins TRBV5-7 to TRBJ2-1; TRBD2 matches at 16 bases. TRBV5-7 belongs to the ORF category, with a function that is uncertain. The CDR3 length is 19 residues. With V trimmed by 4 bases and J by 4 bases, 11 bases remained unmatched. CDR3 in amino acids: CASSLPGLAGGGTYNEQFF. The DNA for the CDR3 is TGTGCCAGCAGCCTCCCGGGACTAGCGGGGGGGGGAACTTACAATGAGCAGTTCTTC.

This chain links TRBV9 with TRBJ2-1, with 7 bases fitting TRBD1. After removal of 4 bases from V and 5 bases from J, the junction contained 9 bases not matched to a gene. This CDR3 region has 15 residues. The germline V gene encodes CDR1 SGDLS and CDR2 YYNGEE. The CDR3 loop reads CASSPRGQDNNEQFF. CDR3 coding DNA: TGTGCCAGCAGCCCTCGCGGACAGGACAACAATGAGCAGTTCTTC. Full variable domain (outside the CDR3, taken from reference TRBV9 and TRBJ2-1): DSGVTQTPKHLITATGQRVTLRCSPRSGDLSVYWYQQSLDQGLQFLIQYYNGEERAKGNILERFSAQQFPDLHSELNLSSLELGDSALYFCASSPRGQDNNEQFFGPGTRLTVL.

J is TRBJ1-1 and V is TRBV18; D is possibly TRBD1 (6 bases). The CDR3 consists of 15 residues. Trimming took 1 base from V and 1 from J, leaving 10 bases between them. Germline lookup yields CDR1 KGHSH and CDR2 LQKENI. The CDR3 DNA reads TGTGCCAGCTCACCACTTCGGGACAAGAACACTGAAGCTTTCTTT. Encoded protein: CASSPLRDKNTEAFF.

This chain connects TRBV7-2 to TRBJ1-2; TRBD1 matches at 9 bases. The CDR3 sequence is 19 residues long. Germline CDR1 SGHTA, CDR2 FQGNSA. V dropped 2 bases and J dropped 3; count of bases not matched to a gene: 16. This CDR3 reads CASSLTPIVTGGAYYGYTF. CDR3 sequence (DNA): TGTGCCAGCAGCTTAACGCCTATAGTCACAGGGGGCGCTTACTATGGCTACACCTTC.

The gene calls are TRBV7-3 and TRBJ2-1, with TRBD2 matching 14 bases. Germline CDR1 SGHTA, CDR2 FQGTGA. Germline trimming cut 5 bases from V and 7 bases from J; bases unmatched to any gene: 10. The CDR3 extends over 17 amino acids. As DNA, the CDR3 is TGTGCCAGCAGCCCTCGACTAGCGGGGGGGGATATTAATGAGCAGTTCTTC. This codes for CASSPRLAGGDINEQFF.

This clone occurred a few times. This CDR3 is CAIRALERYNEQFF. The CDR3 DNA sequence: TGTGCCATCAGAGCACTAGAAAGATACAATGAGCAGTTCTTC. The chain carries TRBV10-3 and TRBJ2-1; tentative D call: TRBD2 (5 bases). This CDR3 is 14 amino acids long. V lost 6 bases and J lost 4, with 13 bases in between. Germline CDR1 and CDR2: ENHRY and SYGVKD.

V and J are TRBV27 and TRBJ2-1; 14 bases match TRBD2. Germline assignment: CDR1 MNHEY and CDR2 SMNVEV (reference sequence). V was pared by 6 bases and J by 10 bases, with 8 bases of the junction left unmatched. The CDR3 totals 15 residues. CDR3 coding DNA: TGTGCCAGCAGGGCGACTAGCGGGGGGGCCTGGGAGCAGTTCTTC. It specifies CASRATSGGAWEQFF.

The chain recombines TRBV4-3 with TRBJ2-1; a weak D match, TRBD2 (5 bases). Germline-derived CDR1 and CDR2 are LGHNA and YSLEER. The CDR3 is 13 amino acids. V shed 2 bases and J shed 7 bases, with 9 bases lying between them. The CDR3 sequence is CASSQRTSNEQFF. Written as DNA, the CDR3 is TGCGCCAGCAGCCAACGGACTTCGAATGAGCAGTTCTTC.

This chain uses TRBV7-9 with TRBJ2-7; TRBD1 matches at 8 bases. This CDR3 has 16 amino acids. V lost 5 bases, J lost 3 bases, and 12 bases stayed unmatched. CDR1 is SEHNR and CDR2 is FQNEAQ in the germline V gene (reference sequence). This chain's CDR3 is CASSSWDRIIDYEQYF. CDR3 coding DNA: TGTGCCAGCAGCAGTTGGGACAGGATTATTGACTACGAGCAGTACTTC.

The chain employs TRBV28 and TRBJ2-5; D is undetermined. The CDR3 contains 13 residues. Between the trimmed V and J ends, which lost 3 bases and 0 bases, there was a span of 5 bases. Germline CDR1 MDHEN, CDR2 SYDVKM. The CDR3: CASSLGNQETQYF. DNA for the CDR3: TGTGCCAGCAGTTTGGGGAACCAAGAGACCCAGTACTTC. Complete variable domain (other parts from reference TRBV28 and TRBJ2-5): DVKVTQSSRYLVKRTGEKVFLECVQDMDHENMFWYRQDPGLGLRLIYFSYDVKMKEKGDIPEGYSVSREKKERFSLILESASTNQTSMYLCASSLGNQETQYFGPGTRLLVL.

This chain connects TRBV7-2 to TRBJ1-1; D remains ambiguous. The germline V gene encodes CDR1 SGHTA and CDR2 FQGNSA. This CDR3 has 15 residues. V was trimmed by 2 bases and J by 7 bases, leaving 17 bases between them. CDR3 nucleotides: TGTGCCAGCAGCTTACGCGTCACAGCCCCCGGTGAAGCTTTCTTT. This codes for CASSLRVTAPGEAFF.

The V call is TRBV5-6, the J call TRBJ1-6; D remains ambiguous. The CDR3 is 14 residues long. The V end was cut by 4 bases, the J end by 10 bases, with 15 bases between. In germline, CDR1 is SGHDT, CDR2 YYEEEE. The CDR3 bases are TGTGCCAGCAGCAAACCGACCCTCGGATCACCCCTCCACTTT. Translation: CASSKPTLGSPLHF.

Only a few counts were recorded for this clone. This chain joins TRBV5-5 and TRBJ1-1, with no clear D. Germline values: CDR1 SGHKS, CDR2 YYEKEE (reference sequence). V lost 7 bases and J 2 bases, leaving 21 bases between the germline ends. This CDR3 region has 16 residues. The CDR3 DNA reads as TGTGCCAGCTCCTGGGGTACATCTGGATTAAACACTGAAGCTTTCTTT. Translated, it gives CASSWGTSGLNTEAFF. Full variable domain (rest looked up from reference TRBV5-5 and TRBJ1-1): DAGVTQSPTHLIKTRGQQVTLRCSPISGHKSVSWYQQVLGQGPQFIFQYYEKEERGRGNFPDRFSARQFPNYSSELNVNALLLGDSALYLCASSWGTSGLNTEAFFGQGTRLTVV.

This clone was detected a few times. The chain uses TRBV11-1 and TRBJ2-7; D may be TRBD2 (5 bases). Trimming pared 6 bases from V and 2 bases from J, leaving 14 bases between. The CDR3 covers 14 residues. Per the germline V gene, CDR1 is SGHAT and CDR2 is FQDESV (reference sequence). The CDR3 region is CASSYLGGTYEQYF. The CDR3 DNA sequence: TGTGCCAGCAGTTACCTCGGAGGAACCTACGAGCAGTACTTC.

In DNA form, the CDR3 reads TGTGCCTGGAGTGCCCCCATAGCGTACACAGATACGCAGTATTTT. It translates to CAWSAPIAYTDTQYF. The V call is TRBV30, the J call TRBJ2-3; D is possibly TRBD2 (5 bases). V was cut by 1 base and J by 2 bases, with 13 bases left in between. The CDR3 is made up of 15 amino acids. Germline V gene data show CDR1 as GTSNPN and CDR2 as SVGIG (reference sequence).

The V call is TRBV7-2, the J call TRBJ2-2; 9 bases agree with TRBD2. J gave up 1 base and V 5 bases, and 5 bases lay outside the gene matches. This CDR3 region has 16 residues. Germline V gene data show CDR1 as SGHTA and CDR2 as FQGNSA. DNA of the CDR3: TGTGCCAGCAGCCCAGGGACTAGCAGGAACACCGGGGAGCTGTTTTTT. This codes for CASSPGTSRNTGELFF.

This clone has a handful of counts. V gene TRBV6-5 combines with J gene TRBJ1-6; D may be TRBD1 (5 bases). CDR1 is MNHEY, CDR2 SVGAGI, per germline. V was trimmed by 1 base and J by 7 bases, leaving 8 bases between them. CDR3 length: 14 amino acids. In DNA, the CDR3 is TGTGCCAGCAGTTACTACGGGGACAATTCACCCCTCCACTTT. It specifies CASSYYGDNSPLHF.

The chain is built from TRBV19 and TRBJ2-3; TRBD2 matches at 13 bases. Germline V lookup: CDR1 LNHDA, CDR2 SQIVND (reference sequence). Trimming cost V 4 bases and J 8 bases; bases outside gene matches: 21. This CDR3 region has 20 residues. CDR3 loop: CASSSLRTSGSPAIYGTQYF. Here the CDR3 DNA reads TGTGCCAGTAGTAGCCTTCGGACTAGCGGGAGCCCGGCGATTTATGGTACGCAGTATTTT.

V is TRBV14 and J is TRBJ1-6; TRBD1 might be the D (5 bases). The germline CDR1 and CDR2 sequences are SGHDN and FVKESK. The CDR3 extends over 14 amino acids. The ends were cut back, 3 bases at V and 7 bases at J, with 10 bases in the middle. The CDR3 loop is CASSQNAGNSPLHF. In DNA, the CDR3 is TGTGCCAGCAGCCAGAATGCAGGGAATTCACCCCTCCACTTT.

The CDR3 DNA sequence: TGTGCCAGTAAGGATAAACAGAACTATGGCTACACCTTC. It encodes CASKDKQNYGYTF. The V and J genes are TRBV19 and TRBJ1-2; no firm D call. V lost 7 bases, J lost 2 bases, and 11 bases lay in between. Germline CDR1 LNHDA, CDR2 SQIVND (reference sequence). This CDR3 is built from 13 residues.

This chain links TRBV5-1 with TRBJ1-2; the match to TRBD1 covers 7 bases. The CDR3 is 14 amino acids. The V gene end was trimmed by 3 bases and the J gene end by 2 bases; junction bases not matched to a gene: 4. Germline CDR1 is SGHRS and CDR2 is YFSETQ. CDR3 in amino acids: CASSSQGINYGYTF. DNA for the CDR3: TGCGCCAGCAGCTCACAGGGGATAAACTATGGCTACACCTTC.

This chain uses TRBV27 with TRBJ1-5; D is unresolved. V lost 3 bases, J lost 5 bases, and 8 bases lay in between. Germline V gene sequence: CDR1 MNHEY, CDR2 SMNVEV (reference sequence). The CDR3 loop spans 13 amino acids. The CDR3 nucleotides read TGTGCCAGCAGTTTGGACGGTTATCAGCCCCAGCATTTT. Protein sequence: CASSLDGYQPQHF.

The chain links TRBV18 to TRBJ2-1, with TRBD2 matching over 7 bases. J gave up 4 bases and V 2 bases, and 11 bases lay outside the gene matches. Germline values: CDR1 KGHSH, CDR2 LQKENI. CDR3 length: 17 residues. CDR3 amino acids: CASSPARGGSAYNEQFF. CDR3 bases: TGTGCCAGCTCACCAGCAAGGGGCGGGAGTGCTTACAATGAGCAGTTCTTC.

The chain recombines TRBV12-3 or TRBV12-4 with TRBJ1-5; no clear D gene. V was shortened by 5 bases and J by 5 bases, with 7 bases between the two germline ends. The length of the CDR3 is 12 residues. This CDR3 is CASSPDHQPQHF. The CDR3 bases are TGTGCCAGCAGTCCCGACCATCAGCCCCAGCATTTT.

V usage is TRBV6-1 and J usage is TRBJ2-7; a possible D gene is TRBD1 (5 bases). With 1 base removed from V and 1 base from J, the gap between germline ends came to 14 bases. Germline V lookup: CDR1 MNHNS, CDR2 SASEGT. The CDR3 consists of 16 residues. CDR3 sequence reads: CASSEVSTGISYEQYF. In nucleotides, the CDR3 is TGTGCCAGCAGTGAAGTATCCACAGGAATATCCTACGAGCAGTACTTC.